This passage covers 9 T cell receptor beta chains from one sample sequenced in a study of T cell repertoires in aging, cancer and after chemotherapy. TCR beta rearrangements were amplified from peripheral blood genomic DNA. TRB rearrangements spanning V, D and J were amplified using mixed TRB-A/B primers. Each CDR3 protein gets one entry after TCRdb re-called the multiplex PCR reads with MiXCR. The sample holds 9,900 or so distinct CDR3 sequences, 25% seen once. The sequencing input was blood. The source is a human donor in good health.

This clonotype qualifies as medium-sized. CDR3 coding DNA: TGCAGTGCTAGGCCGGCCTCTAGCGGGAGGAGTGATGAGCAGTTCTTC. This encodes CSARPASSGRSDEQFF. The chain has TRBV20-1 and TRBJ2-1, with 11 bases matching TRBD2. The CDR3 totals 16 residues. Germline V CDR1 and CDR2: DFQATT, SNEGSKA (reference sequence). Trimming took 3 bases from V and 8 from J; bases not matched to a gene: 12.

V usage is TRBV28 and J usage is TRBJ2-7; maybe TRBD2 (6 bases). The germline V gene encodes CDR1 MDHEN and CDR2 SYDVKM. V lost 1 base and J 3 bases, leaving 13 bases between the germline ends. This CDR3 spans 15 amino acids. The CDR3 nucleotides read TGTGCCAGCAGTTTATTTGGACGGGGACTCTACGAGCAGTACTTC. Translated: CASSLFGRGLYEQYF.

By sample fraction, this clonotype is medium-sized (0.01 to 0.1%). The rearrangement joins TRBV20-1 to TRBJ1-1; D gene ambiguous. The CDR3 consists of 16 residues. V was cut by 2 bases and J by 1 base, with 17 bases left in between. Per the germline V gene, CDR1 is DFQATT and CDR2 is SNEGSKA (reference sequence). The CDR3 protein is CSARLSLPAKNTEAFF. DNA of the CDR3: TGCAGTGCTAGACTATCTTTGCCAGCTAAGAACACTGAAGCTTTCTTT.

The CDR3 nucleotides are TGTGCCAGTAAGAGGGGGTACCAAGAGACCCAGTACTTC. Its translation: CASKRGYQETQYF. V usage is TRBV27 and J usage is TRBJ2-5; possibly TRBD1 for D (6 bases). The V end lost 9 bases, the J end lost 0 bases, and 11 bases lay between the germline ends. The germline CDR1 and CDR2 sequences are MNHEY and SMNVEV (reference sequence). The CDR3 contains 13 residues.

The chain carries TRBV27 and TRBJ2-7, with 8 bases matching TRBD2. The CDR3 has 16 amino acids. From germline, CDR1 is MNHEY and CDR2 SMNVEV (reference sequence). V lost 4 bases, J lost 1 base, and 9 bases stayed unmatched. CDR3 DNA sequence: TGTGCCAGCAGTTCTCCCGGGGTAGCGGGATCCTACGAGCAGTACTTC. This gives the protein CASSSPGVAGSYEQYF.

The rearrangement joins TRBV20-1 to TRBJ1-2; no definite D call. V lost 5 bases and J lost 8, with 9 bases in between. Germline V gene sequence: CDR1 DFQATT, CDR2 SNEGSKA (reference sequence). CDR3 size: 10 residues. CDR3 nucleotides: TGCAGTGCTGCATCCGAGGGCTACACCTTC. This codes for CSAASEGYTF.

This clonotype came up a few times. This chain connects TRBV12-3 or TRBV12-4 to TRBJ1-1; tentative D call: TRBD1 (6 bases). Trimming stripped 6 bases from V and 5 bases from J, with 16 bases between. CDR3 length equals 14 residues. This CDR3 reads CASRPYKGGTEAFF. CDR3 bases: TGTGCCAGCAGACCCTACAAGGGGGGGACTGAAGCTTTCTTT.

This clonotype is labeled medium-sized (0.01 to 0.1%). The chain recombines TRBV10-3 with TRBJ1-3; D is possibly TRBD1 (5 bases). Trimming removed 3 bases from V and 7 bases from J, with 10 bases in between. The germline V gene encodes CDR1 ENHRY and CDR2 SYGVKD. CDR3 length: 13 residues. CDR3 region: CAISDGTGNTIYF. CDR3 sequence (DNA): TGTGCCATCAGTGACGGGACGGGGAACACCATATATTTT.

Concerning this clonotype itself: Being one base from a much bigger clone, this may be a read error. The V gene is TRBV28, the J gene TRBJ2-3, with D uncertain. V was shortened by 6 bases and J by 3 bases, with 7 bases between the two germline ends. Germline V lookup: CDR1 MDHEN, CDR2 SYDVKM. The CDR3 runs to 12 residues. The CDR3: CASSSRTDTQYF. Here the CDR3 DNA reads TGTGCCAGCAGCTCCAGAACAGATACGCAGTATTTT.